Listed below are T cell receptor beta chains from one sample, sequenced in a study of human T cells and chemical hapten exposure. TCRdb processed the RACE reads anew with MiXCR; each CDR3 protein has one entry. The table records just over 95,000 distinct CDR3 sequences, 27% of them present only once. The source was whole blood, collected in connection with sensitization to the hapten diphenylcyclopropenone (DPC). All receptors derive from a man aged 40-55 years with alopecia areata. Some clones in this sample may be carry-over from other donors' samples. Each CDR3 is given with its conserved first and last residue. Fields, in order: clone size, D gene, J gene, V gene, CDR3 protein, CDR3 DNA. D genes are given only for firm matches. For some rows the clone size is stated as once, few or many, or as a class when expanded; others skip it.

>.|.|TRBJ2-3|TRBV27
CASSSRDSPTDTQYF
TGTGCCAGCAGTAGCCGGGACTCTCCCACAGATACGCAGTATTTT
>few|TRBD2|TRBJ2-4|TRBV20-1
CSARDLTGRAKNIQYF
TGCAGTGCTAGAGATTTGACCGGGAGGGCCAAAAACATTCAGTACTTC
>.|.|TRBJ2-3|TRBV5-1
CASTPGGTDTQYF
TGCGCCAGCACCCCCGGAGGGACAGATACGCAGTATTTT
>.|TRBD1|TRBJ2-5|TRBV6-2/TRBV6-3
CASNRQGLKTQYF
TGTGCCAGCAATCGACAGGGGTTGAAGACCCAGTACTTC
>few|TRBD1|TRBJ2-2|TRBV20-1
CSARPTGVPSGELFF
TGCAGTGCTAGGCCGACAGGGGTCCCAAGCGGGGAGCTGTTTTTT
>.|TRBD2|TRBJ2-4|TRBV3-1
CASSQATSSGVAKNIQYF
TGTGCCAGCAGCCAAGCCACCTCTAGCGGAGTAGCCAAAAACATTCAGTACTTC
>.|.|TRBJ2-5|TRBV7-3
CASSLRGQGVWEETQYF
TGTGCCAGCAGCTTAAGAGGGCAGGGAGTCTGGGAAGAGACCCAGTACTTC
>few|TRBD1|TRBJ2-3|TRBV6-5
CASSKQGHTQYF
TGTGCCAGCAGTAAACAGGGGCATACGCAGTATTTT
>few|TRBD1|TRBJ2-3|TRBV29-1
CSVDGTEGTDTQYF
TGCAGCGTTGATGGGACAGAGGGCACAGATACGCAGTATTTT
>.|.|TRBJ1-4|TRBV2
CASSPLREGEKLFF
TGTGCCAGCAGCCCGCTAAGGGAGGGCGAAAAACTGTTTTTT
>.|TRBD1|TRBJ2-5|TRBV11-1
CASSWGQTGETQYF
TGTGCCAGCAGCTGGGGACAGACTGGTGAGACCCAGTACTTC
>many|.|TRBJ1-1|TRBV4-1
CASSLTRTDVNTEAFF
TGCGCCAGCAGCCTTACGCGGACAGACGTGAACACTGAAGCTTTCTTT
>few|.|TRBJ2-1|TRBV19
CATLAPWGEQFF
TGTGCCACCCTAGCCCCTTGGGGTGAGCAGTTCTTC
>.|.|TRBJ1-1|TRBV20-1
CSATPDRWPEAFF
TGCAGTGCGACCCCTGACAGATGGCCTGAAGCTTTCTTT
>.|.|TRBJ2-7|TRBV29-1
CSVLGGRGVGEQYF
TGCAGCGTTTTGGGTGGTCGAGGGGTGGGGGAGCAGTACTTC